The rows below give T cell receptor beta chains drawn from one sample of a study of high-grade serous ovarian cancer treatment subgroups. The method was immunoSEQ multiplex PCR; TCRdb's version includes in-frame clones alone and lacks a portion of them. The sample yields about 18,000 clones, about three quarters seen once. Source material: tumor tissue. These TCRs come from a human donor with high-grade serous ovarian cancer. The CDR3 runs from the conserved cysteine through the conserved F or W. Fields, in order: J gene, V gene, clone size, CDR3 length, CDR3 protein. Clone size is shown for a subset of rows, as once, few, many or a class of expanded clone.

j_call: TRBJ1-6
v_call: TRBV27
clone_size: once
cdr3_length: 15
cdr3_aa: CASSLWVQSNSPLHF

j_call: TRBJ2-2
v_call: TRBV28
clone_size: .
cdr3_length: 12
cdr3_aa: CASSASTGELFF

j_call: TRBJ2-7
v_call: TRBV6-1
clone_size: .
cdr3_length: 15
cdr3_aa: CASSEQNGSSYEQYF

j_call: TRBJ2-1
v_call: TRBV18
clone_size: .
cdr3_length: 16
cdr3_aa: CASSPSGESSYNEQFF

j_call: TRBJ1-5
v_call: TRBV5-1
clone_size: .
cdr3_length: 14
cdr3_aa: CASSLTGGNQPQHF

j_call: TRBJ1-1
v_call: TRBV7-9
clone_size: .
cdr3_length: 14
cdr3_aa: CASSLGGGGTEAFF

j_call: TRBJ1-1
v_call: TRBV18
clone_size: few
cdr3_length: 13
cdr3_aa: CASSPSAAAEAFF

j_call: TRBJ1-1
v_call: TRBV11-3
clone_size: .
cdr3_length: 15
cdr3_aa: CASSFRGALEVEAFF

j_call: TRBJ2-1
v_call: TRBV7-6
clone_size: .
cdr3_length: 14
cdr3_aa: CASKLGHQGNEQFF

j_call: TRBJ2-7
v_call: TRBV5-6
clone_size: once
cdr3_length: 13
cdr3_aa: CASSTGDTYEQYF

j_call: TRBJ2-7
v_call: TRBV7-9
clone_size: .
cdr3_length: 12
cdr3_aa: CASTSGSYEQYF

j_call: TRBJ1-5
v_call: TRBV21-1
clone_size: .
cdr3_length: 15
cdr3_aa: CASRPRSPANQPQHF

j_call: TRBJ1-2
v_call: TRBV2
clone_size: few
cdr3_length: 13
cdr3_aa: CASSGALRGGYTF

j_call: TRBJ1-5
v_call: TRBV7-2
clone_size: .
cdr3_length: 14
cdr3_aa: CASSSPLAGQPQHF

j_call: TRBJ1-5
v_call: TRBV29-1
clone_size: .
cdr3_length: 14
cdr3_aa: CSVGTGDSNQPQHF

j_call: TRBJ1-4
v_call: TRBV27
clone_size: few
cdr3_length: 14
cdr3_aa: CASSLIQGNEKLFF